A single sample is the source of the 24 T cell receptor beta chains below, sequenced in a study of blood T cell repertoires in COVID-19 (dated by TCRdb to the early 2020s). The library was obtained by the immunoSEQ multiplex PCR assay. TCRdb holds this immuneACCESS table with in-frame rearrangements only. Some clones are missing; in checked studies, unresolved V genes explain under half, and the rest has no known cause. The sample profile shows 43,000 or so clones; around 86% of them were found once. The top ten clones comprise less than 8% of the sample. Input material: peripheral blood. The source of these receptors is a man between 60 and 75 years old with active COVID-19.

CDR3 sequence: CASSQVGVANTGELFF. The CDR3, as DNA: TGTGCCAGCAGCCAAGTCGGGGTGGCGAACACCGGGGAGCTGTTTTTT. V gene TRBV14 combines with J gene TRBJ2-2, with D tentatively TRBD2 (5 bases). Germline V gene sequence: CDR1 SGHDN, CDR2 FVKESK. CDR3 size: 16 residues. Trimming took 1 base from V and 0 from J, leaving 9 bases between them.

This chain links TRBV6-6 with TRBJ1-6; the D gene is possibly TRBD1 (6 bases). The V gene's germline CDR1 is MNHNY and CDR2 SVGAGI (reference sequence). V was shortened by 7 bases and J by 10 bases, with 17 bases between the two germline ends. The CDR3 sequence is 14 residues long. The CDR3 DNA reads as TGTGCCAGCAATCCTACAGGGTATGGATCACCCCTCCACTTT. Translation gives CASNPTGYGSPLHF.

V and J are TRBV6-2 or TRBV6-3 and TRBJ1-2; D gene ambiguous. The germline CDR1 and CDR2 sequences are MNHEY and SVGEGT. The CDR3 covers 16 residues. Trimming shortened V by 0 bases and J by 6 bases, and 17 bases separated the two germline ends. CDR3 residues: CASSYSERPRINGYTF. CDR3 bases: TGTGCCAGCAGTTACTCAGAGAGGCCTAGAATAAATGGCTACACCTTC.

The chain joins TRBV18 to TRBJ2-7, with D possibly TRBD2 on 6 matching bases. Germline V gene sequence: CDR1 KGHSH, CDR2 LQKENI. The CDR3 loop spans 15 amino acids. The V and J ends lost 0 bases and 3 bases respectively, with 12 bases between them. CDR3 residues: CASSPPGLAGYEQYF. The CDR3, as DNA: TGTGCCAGCTCACCACCGGGACTGGCAGGCTACGAGCAGTACTTC.

The gene calls are TRBV18 and TRBJ2-7; 10 bases agree with TRBD2. V trimming: 8 bases; J trimming: 6 bases; junction bases outside the gene matches: 10. This CDR3 has 14 residues. In germline, CDR1 is KGHSH, CDR2 LQKENI. The CDR3 sequence is CASTALAGIGEQYF. The CDR3 bases are TGTGCCAGCACAGCACTAGCGGGAATCGGCGAGCAGTACTTC.

The rearrangement joins TRBV18 to TRBJ2-5; the D gene is possibly TRBD1 (6 bases). From germline, CDR1 is KGHSH and CDR2 LQKENI. V dropped 1 base and J dropped 3 bases, with 9 bases sitting between them. The CDR3 has 14 residues. The chain's CDR3 is CASSPQQGKETQYF. In nucleotides, the CDR3 is TGTGCCAGCTCACCACAACAGGGAAAAGAGACCCAGTACTTC. Full variable domain (outside the CDR3, taken from reference TRBV18 and TRBJ2-5): NAGVMQNPRHLVRRRGQEARLRCSPMKGHSHVYWYRQLPEEGLKFMVYLQKENIIDESGMPKERFSAEFPKEGPSILRIQQVVRGDSAAYFCASSPQQGKETQYFGPGTRLLVL.

CDR3 sequence reads: CASRGQGDGYTF. The CDR3 nucleotides read TGTGCCAGCAGGGGACAGGGCGATGGCTACACCTTC. The V call is TRBV27, the J call TRBJ1-2, with TRBD1 matching 9 bases. CDR1 and CDR2 from the germline V gene are MNHEY and SMNVEV (reference sequence). The trim removed 6 bases at V and 6 bases at J, leaving 2 bases unmatched. This CDR3 is 12 amino acids long.

The chain has TRBV7-2 and TRBJ2-3; 7 nucleotides align to TRBD2. This CDR3 contains 15 residues. J was trimmed by 1 base and V by 4 bases; bases with no gene match: 5. Per the germline V gene, CDR1 is SGHTA and CDR2 is FQGNSA. CDR3: CASSSMGGGTDTQYF. The CDR3 DNA reads as TGTGCCAGCAGCTCTATGGGGGGGGGCACAGATACGCAGTATTTT.

The V gene is TRBV28, the J gene TRBJ1-2; 8 bases are a match to TRBD1. CDR1 and CDR2 (germline): MDHEN, SYDVKM. Trimming cost V 3 bases and J 8 bases; bases outside gene matches: 8. CDR3 size: 14 residues. CDR3 protein: CASSLDTGGRGYTF. The CDR3 nucleotides are TGTGCCAGCAGTTTGGATACAGGGGGTCGGGGCTACACCTTC.

The chain recombines TRBV7-9 with TRBJ1-1; 7 bases align to TRBD1. Per germline, CDR1 SEHNR and CDR2 FQNEAQ (reference sequence). CDR3 length: 18 amino acids. V trimming: 4 bases; J trimming: 0 bases; junction bases outside the gene matches: 14. The CDR3 nucleotides read TGTGCCAGCAGCTCCACTCTTTACAGGGGTCTCCTGAACACTGAAGCTTTCTTT. Its protein product is CASSSTLYRGLLNTEAFF.

The chain combines TRBV30 with TRBJ2-3; 10 bases align to TRBD1. V shed 2 bases and J 3 bases; nucleotides not matched to a gene: 5. Germline assignment: CDR1 GTSNPN and CDR2 SVGIG (reference sequence). This CDR3 comprises 15 residues. The CDR3 here is CAWSRRDRGTDTQYF. The CDR3 DNA follows: TGTGCCTGGAGTAGACGGGACAGGGGTACAGATACGCAGTATTTT.

This chain joins TRBV5-1 and TRBJ2-7; TRBD1 matches 7 bases. The length of the CDR3 is 12 residues. CDR1 and CDR2 (germline): SGHRS, YFSETQ. Losses at the gene ends were 3 bases for V and 7 bases for J; bases not matched to a gene: 4. The chain's CDR3 is CASSSTGVEQYF. As DNA, the CDR3 is TGCGCCAGCAGCTCAACAGGGGTTGAGCAGTACTTC.

This chain joins TRBV11-1 and TRBJ2-3; 7 nucleotides align to TRBD2. The CDR3 spans 17 residues. CDR1 and CDR2 from the germline V gene are SGHAT and FQDESV (reference sequence). The junction had 6 bases not matched to a gene; V was cut back by 0 bases and J by 0 bases. CDR3 protein: CASSLAASGTSTDTQYF. The DNA of the CDR3 is TGTGCCAGCAGCTTAGCGGCTAGCGGCACTAGCACAGATACGCAGTATTTT. Drawing the rest from reference TRBV11-1 and TRBJ2-3, the complete variable domain is EAEVAQSPRYKITEKSQAVAFWCDPISGHATLYWYRQILGQGPELLVQFQDESVVDDSQLPKDRFSAERLKGVDSTLKIQPAELGDSAMYLCASSLAASGTSTDTQYFGPGTRLTVL.

V is TRBV5-4 and J is TRBJ1-1; possibly TRBD1 for D (6 bases). This CDR3 region has 11 residues. Looked up from germline, CDR1 is SGHNT and CDR2 is YYREEE (reference sequence). Trimming removed 4 bases from V and 8 bases from J, with 9 bases in between. The CDR3 coding sequence is TGTGCCAGCAGCACCGACAGGGAAGCTTTCTTT. Amino acids: CASSTDREAFF. The full variable domain, rest sourced from reference TRBV5-4 and TRBJ1-1, is ETGVTQSPTHLIKTRGQQVTLRCSSQSGHNTVSWYQQALGQGPQFIFQYYREEENGRGNFPPRFSGLQFPNYSSELNVNALELDDSALYLCASSTDREAFFGQGTRLTVV.

The gene calls are TRBV6-5 and TRBJ1-1, with D possibly matching TRBD1 (6 bases). Germline-derived CDR1 and CDR2 are MNHEY and SVGAGI. V shed 11 bases and J shed 10 bases, with 23 bases lying between them. This CDR3 is 13 amino acids long. The CDR3 protein is CAVSPGTLLRAFF. The CDR3 bases are TGTGCCGTGAGCCCCGGGACACTCCTGCGAGCTTTCTTT.

This chain connects TRBV6-5 to TRBJ1-5; 7 positions agree with TRBD1. Germline V gene data show CDR1 as MNHEY and CDR2 as SVGAGI. The CDR3 extends over 14 amino acids. Trimming took 7 bases from V and 5 from J; bases not matched to a gene: 8. This CDR3 reads CASIRDSLYQPQHF. The CDR3 DNA reads as TGTGCCAGCATAAGGGACAGCCTCTATCAGCCCCAGCATTTT.

Only one count was recorded for this clone. The chain couples TRBV7-9 to TRBJ2-5, with TRBD1 matching 8 bases. There are 14 residues in the CDR3. V was clipped by 5 bases and J by 5 bases; unmatched bases: 7. From germline, CDR1 is SEHNR and CDR2 FQNEAQ (reference sequence). This chain's CDR3 is CASSHDRGSETQYF. In DNA form, the CDR3 reads TGTGCCAGCAGCCACGACAGGGGATCTGAGACCCAGTACTTC.

The rearrangement uses TRBV28 and TRBJ1-3, with TRBD1 matching over 11 bases. The CDR3 contains 15 residues. The germline V gene encodes CDR1 MDHEN and CDR2 SYDVKM. Losses at the gene ends were 4 bases for V and 3 bases for J; bases not matched to a gene: 2. CDR3 DNA sequence: TGTGCCAGCAGTTGGACAGGGGGCAATGGAAACACCATATATTTT. This codes for CASSWTGGNGNTIYF.

This chain connects TRBV28 to TRBJ2-1; weak D call: TRBD1 (5 bases). V lost 6 bases to trimming and J lost 4 bases, with 16 bases between them. The CDR3 length is 15 residues. Germline values: CDR1 MDHEN, CDR2 SYDVKM. The CDR3 sequence: CASSPQGQSYNEQFF. The CDR3 coding sequence is TGTGCCAGCAGCCCCCAAGGACAATCATACAATGAGCAGTTCTTC.

The chain links TRBV7-9 to TRBJ2-3; D is unresolved. V dropped 5 bases and J dropped 1 base, with 16 bases sitting between them. This CDR3 region has 16 residues. Germline V gene sequence: CDR1 SEHNR, CDR2 FQNEAQ (reference sequence). The CDR3 is CASSLSEVSGTDTQYF. The CDR3 DNA reads as TGTGCCAGCAGCCTCTCCGAGGTATCGGGCACAGATACGCAGTATTTT.

This chain connects TRBV6-2 or TRBV6-3 to TRBJ1-1; TRBD1 matches at 10 bases. CDR1 is MNHEY, CDR2 SVGEGT, per germline. The CDR3 sequence is 15 residues long. The trim removed 2 bases at V and 0 bases at J, leaving 0 bases unmatched. The CDR3 region is CASSYGQGVNTEAFF. Here the CDR3 DNA reads TGTGCCAGCAGTTACGGACAGGGGGTGAACACTGAAGCTTTCTTT.

This clone was seen a few times. The chain carries TRBV9 and TRBJ2-2; a weak D match, TRBD1 (5 bases). There are 14 residues in the CDR3. From germline, CDR1 is SGDLS and CDR2 YYNGEE. V was clipped by 2 bases and J by 4 bases, with 9 bases between them. This CDR3 reads CASSVTGGTGELFF. As DNA, the CDR3 is TGTGCCAGCAGCGTTACAGGTGGCACCGGGGAGCTGTTTTTT.

The chain links TRBV3-1 (or the pseudogene TRBV3-2) to TRBJ2-1; 9 nucleotides match TRBD1. In germline, CDR1 is LGHDT, CDR2 YNNKEL (reference sequence). The V segment lost 7 bases and the J segment 2 bases; nucleotides outside the gene matches: 6. The CDR3 is 15 amino acids. The CDR3 is CASNPGTGTYNEQFF. The DNA for the CDR3 is TGTGCCAGCAACCCCGGGACAGGGACCTACAATGAGCAGTTCTTC.

This clone was detected once. J is TRBJ1-4 and V is TRBV7-8; D uncertain. Germline CDR1 is SGHVS and CDR2 is FQNEAQ. V gave up 5 bases and J gave up 11 bases, with 18 bases separating them. The CDR3 has 14 amino acids. CDR3 loop: CASSPDEGKWKLFF. The CDR3 DNA reads as TGTGCCAGCAGCCCAGATGAGGGCAAGTGGAAACTGTTTTTT.